This T cell receptor beta chain is drawn from a study of response to subunit inactivated influenza vaccine. TCRdb independently ran MiXCR on the RT-PCR reads; one entry per CDR3 protein. The sample consists of around 480,000 distinct CDR3 sequences, about 15% of them appearing once. The CDR3 is 14 residues long. The V gene's germline CDR1 is MNHEY and CDR2 SMNVEV (reference sequence). V dropped 5 bases and J dropped 7 bases, with 15 bases sitting between them. The source was CD4+ T cells sorted from PBMCs, collected roughly 24 months after vaccination. The V gene is TRBV27, the J gene TRBJ2-1, with D maybe TRBD2 (7 bases). The TCR was taken from a man in his fifties or sixties who received an inactivated influenza vaccine. The CDR3 DNA reads TGTGCCAGCAGTACCGGGGGGCGAAGGAATGAGCAGTTCTTC. Translation gives CASSTGGRRNEQFF.